A selection of T cell receptor beta chains follows, all from one sample in a study of blood T cell repertoires in COVID-19. Sequencing was performed with immunoSEQ multiplex PCR; in TCRdb, only in-frame clones are kept and a portion is missing. The repertoire consists of around 250,000 clones, with approximately 88% occurring once and the leading ten covering roughly 1.2%. Sequencing was carried out using PBMCs or T cells enriched from blood (not recorded which). Receptor source: a woman between 35 and 50 years old with acute COVID-19. Each CDR3 is given with its conserved first and last residue. Each record gives: V gene, clone size, D gene, J gene, CDR3 protein, CDR3 DNA. D genes are given only for firm matches. A clone size is listed for some rows: how often the clone was seen (once, few, many), or a class if it is expanded.

>TRBV19|.|.|TRBJ1-5
CASSMEGLGNQPQHF
TGTGCCAGTAGTATGGAGGGCCTCGGCAATCAGCCCCAGCATTTT
>TRBV24-1|once|.|TRBJ1-1
CATRGGWGNTEAFF
TGTGCCACCAGGGGGGGATGGGGGAACACTGAAGCTTTCTTT
>TRBV13|.|.|TRBJ1-3
CASSLTLQPFSGNTIYF
TGTGCCAGCAGCCTTACCCTACAGCCTTTCTCTGGAAACACCATATATTTT
>TRBV5-6|.|.|TRBJ2-3
CASTISSRGGWTDTQYF
TGTGCCAGCACCATCTCAAGTCGGGGAGGTTGGACAGATACGCAGTATTTT
>TRBV11-3|.|TRBD1|TRBJ2-5
CASSFGDRDSVTQYF
TGTGCCAGCAGCTTTGGGGACAGGGATAGTGTGACCCAGTACTTC
>TRBV11-2|.|.|TRBJ2-7
CASSFAGVGASEQYF
TGTGCCAGCAGCTTCGCAGGGGTGGGGGCTTCCGAGCAGTACTTC
>TRBV5-1|.|TRBD1|TRBJ1-2
CASSLGRTGTYGYTF
TGCGCCAGCAGCTTGGGTCGGACAGGGACCTATGGCTACACCTTC
>TRBV9|.|.|TRBJ2-7
CASSTSGYEQYF
TGTGCCAGCAGCACTTCAGGCTACGAGCAGTACTTC
>TRBV15|once|.|TRBJ1-1
CATSRGHQVRTEAFF
TGTGCCACCAGCAGAGGTCACCAGGTGAGAACTGAAGCTTTCTTT
>TRBV27|.|TRBD1|TRBJ2-1
CASSLRTGRYNEQFF
TGTGCCAGCAGTTTAAGGACAGGGAGGTACAATGAGCAGTTCTTC
>TRBV19|few|TRBD1|TRBJ1-1
CASSISIQGKAFF
TGTGCCAGTAGTATCTCAATACAGGGGAAGGCTTTCTTT
>TRBV27|.|TRBD1|TRBJ1-5
CASRPGTGGNQPQHF
TGTGCCAGCAGGCCCGGGACAGGGGGCAATCAGCCCCAGCATTTT
>TRBV27|.|.|TRBJ1-3
CASKKTSSGNTIYF
TGTGCCAGCAAAAAAACAAGCTCTGGAAACACCATATATTTT
>TRBV12-5|.|.|TRBJ2-2
CASGLVLAGHTGELFF
TGTGCTAGTGGTTTGGTTCTCGCAGGGCACACCGGGGAGCTGTTTTTT
>TRBV11-3|.|.|TRBJ2-3
CASSSRDPTSTDTQYF
TGTGCCAGCAGCTCCCGAGACCCCACTAGTACAGATACGCAGTATTTT
>TRBV7-3|.|.|TRBJ1-2
CASSLYRVYYYGYTF
TGTGCCAGCAGCTTATACAGGGTCTACTACTATGGCTACACCTTC
>TRBV28|.|.|TRBJ2-7
CASSCTDVRGKCYEQYF
TGTGCCAGCAGTTGTACCGATGTTAGGGGCAAATGCTACGAGCAGTACTTC
>TRBV5-5|.|.|TRBJ2-7
CASSPREYEQYF
TGTGCCAGCAGCCCTCGGGAATACGAGCAGTACTTC
>TRBV28|.|TRBD2|TRBJ2-5
CASRLTSGRLPERAAQYF
TGTGCCAGCAGGCTGACTAGCGGGAGGCTGCCGGAGAGAGCGGCCCAGTACTTC
>TRBV27|.|.|TRBJ2-2
CASSLRGRDTGELFF
TGTGCCAGCAGTTTAAGGGGCAGAGACACCGGGGAGCTGTTTTTT
>TRBV10-3|.|.|TRBJ2-1
CAISESRRGYNEQFF
TGTGCCATCAGTGAGTCTAGGCGAGGTTACAATGAGCAGTTCTTC
>TRBV12-5|.|.|TRBJ1-1
CASERGNTEAFF
TGTGCTAGTGAAAGGGGGAACACTGAAGCTTTCTTT
>TRBV5-1|.|TRBD1|TRBJ1-2
CASSLTGQGGYTF
TGCGCCAGCAGCTTGACGGGACAGGGGGGCTACACCTTC
>TRBV28|.|.|TRBJ1-5
CASILQGGNQPQHF
TGTGCCAGCATCCTGCAGGGCGGCAATCAGCCCCAGCATTTT
>TRBV19|.|.|TRBJ1-1
CASSPRAGGRTEAFF
TGTGCCAGTAGCCCTCGGGCGGGGGGGAGGACTGAAGCTTTCTTT
>TRBV6-5|.|.|TRBJ1-5
CASSSDIAYQPQHF
TGTGCCAGCAGTTCAGATATTGCTTATCAGCCCCAGCATTTT
>TRBV28|.|TRBD1|TRBJ1-6
CASSSGQGVWNSPLHF
TGTGCCAGCAGTTCAGGACAGGGTGTTTGGAATTCACCCCTCCACTTT
>TRBV4-1|.|TRBD2|TRBJ2-1
CASSHFLTGTSGTIWNEQFF
TGCGCCAGCAGCCATTTCCTAACCGGGACTAGCGGGACTATTTGGAATGAGCAGTTCTTC
>TRBV18|.|TRBD1|TRBJ2-3
CASSPGQGLDTQYF
TGTGCCAGCTCACCTGGACAGGGGTTGGATACGCAGTATTTT
>TRBV5-1|few|TRBD2|TRBJ2-3
CASSLTSASTDTQYF
TGCGCCAGCAGCTTAACTAGCGCCAGCACAGATACGCAGTATTTT
>TRBV9|.|.|TRBJ2-1
CASSVGSQNNEQFF
TGTGCCAGCAGCGTAGGTTCCCAAAACAATGAGCAGTTCTTC
>TRBV9|.|TRBD1|TRBJ1-2
CASSPLTGSYGYTF
TGTGCCAGCAGCCCCCTGACAGGGTCCTATGGCTACACCTTC
>TRBV24-1|.|.|TRBJ1-5
CATSATGIYQPQHF
TGTGCCACCAGTGCTACCGGGATTTATCAGCCCCAGCATTTT
>TRBV9|.|.|TRBJ1-1
CASSREGDTEAFF
TGTGCCAGCAGCCGGGAGGGTGACACTGAAGCTTTCTTT
>TRBV25-1|once|TRBD2|TRBJ2-1
CASTRTSGTYNEQFF
TGTGCCAGCACTAGGACTAGCGGGACCTACAATGAGCAGTTCTTC
>TRBV30|.|.|TRBJ2-1
CAWSPKLGRPDLASYNEQFF
TGTGCCTGGAGTCCTAAGCTCGGGAGACCCGACTTAGCTTCCTACAATGAGCAGTTCTTC
>TRBV11-2|.|.|TRBJ2-1
CASSPTYNEQFF
TGTGCCAGCAGCCCCACTTACAATGAGCAGTTCTTC
>TRBV24-1|.|.|TRBJ1-5
CATSEGRYSNQPQHF
TGTGCCACCAGTGAAGGCAGGTATAGCAATCAGCCCCAGCATTTT
>TRBV10-3|.|.|TRBJ1-2
CAISEKWAGEINYGYTF
TGTGCCATCAGTGAGAAATGGGCAGGCGAAATTAACTATGGCTACACCTTC
>TRBV5-6|.|.|TRBJ1-3
CASSLRVGAGNTIYF
TGTGCCAGCAGCCTAAGGGTCGGGGCTGGAAACACCATATATTTT
>TRBV12-3/TRBV12-4|few|.|TRBJ2-5
CASSFFGETQYF
TGTGCCAGCAGTTTTTTCGGGGAGACCCAGTACTTC
>TRBV19|once|TRBD1|TRBJ1-3
CASSRDREQGNTIYF
TGTGCCAGTAGCAGGGACAGGGAACAGGGAAACACCATATATTTT
>TRBV9|.|TRBD2|TRBJ2-5
CASSVTGGQRETQYF
TGTGCCAGCAGCGTTACGGGAGGGCAGAGAGAGACCCAGTACTTC
>TRBV30|.|TRBD1|TRBJ1-2
CAWSEQGQGGYTF
TGTGCCTGGAGCGAACAGGGGCAGGGTGGCTACACCTTC
>TRBV19|few|.|TRBJ2-3
CASSPSAGFTDTQYF
TGTGCCAGTAGTCCCTCAGCGGGTTTCACAGATACGCAGTATTTT
>TRBV28|.|.|TRBJ2-1
CASSLLGTTGNEQFF
TGTGCCAGCAGTTTATTAGGGACAACGGGCAATGAGCAGTTCTTC
>TRBV11-3|.|TRBD2|TRBJ2-1
CASSFSSGSDEQFF
TGTGCCAGCAGCTTTAGTAGCGGGAGCGATGAGCAGTTCTTC
>TRBV20-1|.|.|TRBJ1-1
CSASQVYTEAFF
TGCAGTGCTAGTCAGGTTTACACTGAAGCTTTCTTT
>TRBV4-1|once|.|TRBJ1-1
CASSPPKGQPNTEAFF
TGCGCCAGCAGTCCTCCTAAGGGACAACCGAACACTGAAGCTTTCTTT
>TRBV7-9|few|TRBD1|TRBJ1-2
CASSRATGGKAYGYTF
TGTGCCAGCAGCAGAGCGACAGGGGGCAAGGCCTATGGCTACACCTTC
>TRBV20-1|.|TRBD1|TRBJ1-1
CSASPAGGTEAFF
TGCAGTGCTAGTCCCGCAGGGGGCACTGAAGCTTTCTTT
>TRBV12-3/TRBV12-4|.|.|TRBJ2-7
CASSFDNSYEQYF
TGTGCCAGCAGTTTCGACAACTCCTACGAGCAGTACTTC
>TRBV5-1|.|.|TRBJ2-1
CASSLSLNNEQFF
TGCGCCAGCAGCTTGTCGCTAAACAATGAGCAGTTCTTC
>TRBV4-1|.|.|TRBJ2-1
CASSLTGEQFF
TGCGCCAGCAGCCTAACGGGGGAGCAGTTCTTC
>TRBV14|once|.|TRBJ2-1
CASSRGAGAGLNNRFF
TGTGCCAGCAGCCGCGGCGCAGGGGCAGGCCTAAATAATCGGTTCTTC